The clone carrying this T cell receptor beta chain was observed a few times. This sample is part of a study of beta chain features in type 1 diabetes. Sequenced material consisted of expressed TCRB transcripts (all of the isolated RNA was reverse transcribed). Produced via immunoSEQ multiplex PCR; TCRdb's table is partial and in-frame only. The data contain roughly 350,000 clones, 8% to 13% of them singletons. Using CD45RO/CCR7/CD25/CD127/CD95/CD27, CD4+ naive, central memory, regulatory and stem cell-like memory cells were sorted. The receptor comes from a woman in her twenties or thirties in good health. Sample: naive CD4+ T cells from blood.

The CDR3 DNA sequence: TGCGCCAGCAGCCTAAGCCTCGGAGCCGCCTACGAGCAGTACTTC. Translating gives CASSLSLGAAYEQYF. V and J are TRBV4-3 and TRBJ2-7; D unresolved. This CDR3 is 15 amino acids long. Germline V lookup: CDR1 LGHNA, CDR2 YSLEER. Trimming took 4 bases from V and 2 from J, leaving 15 bases between them.